These T cell receptor beta chains were read from a single sample in a study of T cell responses to AZD1222 COVID-19 vaccine. Some clones are missing from TCRdb's copy, which holds only in-frame ones; the method was immunoSEQ multiplex PCR. The sample consists of approximately 140,000 clones, 92% of them appearing once. Sequencing used peripheral blood, obtained 28 days after the second AZD1222 dose. These receptor sequences come from an adult who received the AZD1222 COVID-19 vaccine. Both conserved end residues are part of each CDR3. The order of the fields is CDR3 protein, CDR3 DNA, clone size, D gene, J gene, V gene. A D gene is named only where the DNA matches it firmly. Clone size is given for some rows only: seen once, a few or many times, or a class if the clone is expanded.

cdr3_aa: CASSFLPATDSNQPQHF; cdr3_nt: TGTGCCAGCAGTTTTCTCCCAGCGACAGATAGCAATCAGCCCCAGCATTTT; clone_size: -; d_call: -; j_call: TRBJ1-5; v_call: TRBV28
cdr3_aa: CASSYSGGIIYEQYF; cdr3_nt: TGTGCCAGCAGTTACTCAGGCGGGATCATCTACGAGCAGTACTTC; clone_size: -; d_call: -; j_call: TRBJ2-7; v_call: TRBV6-2/TRBV6-3
cdr3_aa: CATSETSGIGEQYF; cdr3_nt: TGTGCCACCAGTGAGACTAGCGGGATTGGCGAGCAGTACTTC; clone_size: once; d_call: TRBD2; j_call: TRBJ2-7; v_call: TRBV24-1
cdr3_aa: CASSGGTVYYEQYF; cdr3_nt: TGTGCCAGCAGCGGAGGGACAGTTTACTACGAGCAGTACTTC; clone_size: -; d_call: -; j_call: TRBJ2-7; v_call: TRBV7-2
cdr3_aa: CASSLAGQNTEAFF; cdr3_nt: TGTGCCAGCAGCTTGGCGGGACAGAACACTGAAGCTTTCTTT; clone_size: -; d_call: -; j_call: TRBJ1-1; v_call: TRBV5-5
cdr3_aa: CASSSRRGGQPQHF; cdr3_nt: TGTGCCAGCAGCTCCCGCAGGGGGGGTCAGCCCCAGCATTTT; clone_size: -; d_call: TRBD1; j_call: TRBJ1-5; v_call: TRBV7-2
cdr3_aa: CASSAIGQGRDTQYF; cdr3_nt: TGTGCCAGCAGCGCAATAGGGCAGGGACGGGATACGCAGTATTTT; clone_size: -; d_call: -; j_call: TRBJ2-3; v_call: TRBV9
cdr3_aa: CASSYSPGLNNSPLHF; cdr3_nt: TGTGCCAGCAGTTACTCCCCGGGACTGAATAATTCACCCCTCCACTTT; clone_size: -; d_call: -; j_call: TRBJ1-6; v_call: TRBV6-2/TRBV6-3
cdr3_aa: CAIMGDTEAFF; cdr3_nt: TGTGCCATCATGGGGGATACTGAAGCTTTCTTT; clone_size: -; d_call: -; j_call: TRBJ1-1; v_call: TRBV10-3
cdr3_aa: CASGQGLYEQYF; cdr3_nt: TGTGCCAGCGGACAGGGGTTATACGAGCAGTACTTC; clone_size: -; d_call: TRBD1; j_call: TRBJ2-7; v_call: TRBV19
cdr3_aa: CASSDWGYNEQFF; cdr3_nt: TGCGCCAGCAGTGATTGGGGCTACAATGAGCAGTTCTTC; clone_size: -; d_call: -; j_call: TRBJ2-1; v_call: TRBV10-2
cdr3_aa: CASSQLLQGYEQYF; cdr3_nt: TGCGCCAGCAGCCAACTGCTACAGGGTTATGAGCAGTACTTC; clone_size: -; d_call: -; j_call: TRBJ2-7; v_call: TRBV4-1
cdr3_aa: CASRGTSLYSYNEQFF; cdr3_nt: TGTGCCAGCAGGGGGACTAGCTTGTATTCCTACAATGAGCAGTTCTTC; clone_size: -; d_call: TRBD2; j_call: TRBJ2-1; v_call: TRBV6-6
cdr3_aa: CASTSTAGYEQYF; cdr3_nt: TGTGCCAGCACCTCGACGGCAGGCTACGAGCAGTACTTC; clone_size: -; d_call: -; j_call: TRBJ2-7; v_call: TRBV2
cdr3_aa: CASSTTGSSSYEQYF; cdr3_nt: TGCGCCAGCAGCACTACCGGGTCCAGCTCCTACGAGCAGTACTTC; clone_size: -; d_call: -; j_call: TRBJ2-7; v_call: TRBV5-1
cdr3_aa: CASSHAPRTGGNTIYF; cdr3_nt: TGTGCCAGCTCACACGCCCCCAGGACAGGCGGAAACACCATATATTTT; clone_size: -; d_call: TRBD1; j_call: TRBJ1-3; v_call: TRBV18
cdr3_aa: CASSLKLAVSYEQYF; cdr3_nt: TGTGCCAGCAGCTTAAAGCTAGCGGTCTCCTACGAGCAGTACTTC; clone_size: -; d_call: TRBD2; j_call: TRBJ2-7; v_call: TRBV7-6
cdr3_aa: CASSPTTGLYQPQHF; cdr3_nt: TGTGCCAGCAGTCCTACTACAGGGTTGTACCAGCCCCAGCATTTT; clone_size: once; d_call: -; j_call: TRBJ1-5; v_call: TRBV27
cdr3_aa: CAIRDGLAGNQETQYF; cdr3_nt: TGTGCCATCAGGGATGGACTAGCGGGTAACCAAGAGACCCAGTACTTC; clone_size: -; d_call: TRBD2; j_call: TRBJ2-5; v_call: TRBV10-3
cdr3_aa: CATSVSSGRIYAYNEQFF; cdr3_nt: TGTGCCACCAGTGTTTCTAGCGGGAGAATTTACGCCTACAATGAGCAGTTCTTC; clone_size: -; d_call: TRBD2; j_call: TRBJ2-1; v_call: TRBV24-1
cdr3_aa: CASNPGGGNYNEQFF; cdr3_nt: TGTGCCAGCAACCCTGGGGGCGGGAACTACAATGAGCAGTTCTTC; clone_size: -; d_call: -; j_call: TRBJ2-1; v_call: TRBV7-2
cdr3_aa: CATLAGGAYEQYF; cdr3_nt: TGTGCCACCCTAGCGGGAGGAGCCTACGAGCAGTACTTC; clone_size: -; d_call: TRBD2; j_call: TRBJ2-7; v_call: TRBV2
cdr3_aa: CASRRQGASNQPQHF; cdr3_nt: TGTGCCAGCAGGCGACAGGGGGCGAGCAATCAGCCCCAGCATTTT; clone_size: -; d_call: TRBD1; j_call: TRBJ1-5; v_call: TRBV6-5
cdr3_aa: CASSLAGGSQPQHF; cdr3_nt: TGTGCCAGCAGCTTAGCCGGAGGGAGTCAGCCCCAGCATTTT; clone_size: -; d_call: -; j_call: TRBJ1-5; v_call: TRBV7-9
cdr3_aa: CASSPGGGELFF; cdr3_nt: TGTGCCAGCAGCCCCGGTGGTGGGGAGCTGTTTTTT; clone_size: -; d_call: -; j_call: TRBJ2-2; v_call: TRBV7-3
cdr3_aa: CASTHPTESYEQYF; cdr3_nt: TGTGCCAGCACCCACCCGACAGAATCTTACGAGCAGTACTTC; clone_size: -; d_call: -; j_call: TRBJ2-7; v_call: TRBV5-5
cdr3_aa: CASSFEASIQETQYF; cdr3_nt: TGTGCCAGCAGCTTCGAGGCGTCCATACAAGAGACCCAGTACTTC; clone_size: -; d_call: -; j_call: TRBJ2-5; v_call: TRBV7-2
cdr3_aa: CASSDPREGPDTQYF; cdr3_nt: TGTGCCAGCTCGGACCCCAGGGAAGGCCCAGATACGCAGTATTTT; clone_size: few; d_call: -; j_call: TRBJ2-3; v_call: TRBV5-4
cdr3_aa: CASSLFFAWEQYF; cdr3_nt: TGTGCCAGCAGCTTATTTTTCGCTTGGGAGCAGTACTTC; clone_size: once; d_call: -; j_call: TRBJ2-7; v_call: TRBV7-9
cdr3_aa: CASSDVWYSPLHF; cdr3_nt: TGTGCCAGCAGTGACGTATGGTATTCACCCCTCCACTTT; clone_size: -; d_call: -; j_call: TRBJ1-6; v_call: TRBV25-1
cdr3_aa: CASRRTGEGRGYGYTF; cdr3_nt: TGTGCCAGTAGAAGGACAGGAGAGGGTCGGGGCTATGGCTACACCTTC; clone_size: -; d_call: TRBD1; j_call: TRBJ1-2; v_call: TRBV19
cdr3_aa: CASSLSGRGMDEQFF; cdr3_nt: TGTGCCAGTAGTCTTAGCGGGAGGGGGATGGATGAGCAGTTCTTC; clone_size: -; d_call: TRBD2; j_call: TRBJ2-1; v_call: TRBV19
cdr3_aa: CASSQSIETSGGNYEQYF; cdr3_nt: TGCGCCAGCAGTCAATCTATCGAGACTAGCGGGGGAAACTACGAGCAGTACTTC; clone_size: -; d_call: TRBD2; j_call: TRBJ2-7; v_call: TRBV23-1
cdr3_aa: CASRRVGGAEAFF; cdr3_nt: TGTGCCAGCAGACGAGTCGGGGGGGCTGAAGCTTTCTTT; clone_size: once; d_call: -; j_call: TRBJ1-1; v_call: TRBV5-8
cdr3_aa: CASSPWGGQVWNTEAFF; cdr3_nt: TGCGCCAGCAGCCCTTGGGGGGGGCAAGTGTGGAACACTGAAGCTTTCTTT; clone_size: -; d_call: -; j_call: TRBJ1-1; v_call: TRBV5-1
cdr3_aa: CASREGTYNSPLHF; cdr3_nt: TGTGCCAGCAGGGAGGGAACCTATAATTCACCCCTCCACTTT; clone_size: -; d_call: -; j_call: TRBJ1-6; v_call: TRBV5-4
cdr3_aa: CASNWAAGGKAFF; cdr3_nt: TGTGCCAGCAATTGGGCAGCCGGCGGGAAAGCTTTCTTT; clone_size: -; d_call: -; j_call: TRBJ1-1; v_call: TRBV2
cdr3_aa: CASKLAGDPGELFF; cdr3_nt: TGTGCCAGCAAGCTAGCGGGAGATCCCGGGGAGCTGTTTTTT; clone_size: -; d_call: TRBD2; j_call: TRBJ2-2; v_call: TRBV7-9
cdr3_aa: CAISGSYEQYF; cdr3_nt: TGTGCCATCAGTGGCTCCTACGAGCAGTACTTC; clone_size: once; d_call: -; j_call: TRBJ2-7; v_call: TRBV10-3
cdr3_aa: CASSQASGVQAFF; cdr3_nt: TGTGCCAGCAGCCAAGCGTCGGGGGTGCAAGCTTTCTTT; clone_size: -; d_call: -; j_call: TRBJ1-1; v_call: TRBV3-1/TRBV3-2
cdr3_aa: CASSDGNWGTDTQYF; cdr3_nt: TGCGCCAGCAGCGACGGAAATTGGGGCACAGATACGCAGTATTTT; clone_size: -; d_call: -; j_call: TRBJ2-3; v_call: TRBV5-1
cdr3_aa: CASSFPTSNTGELFF; cdr3_nt: TGTGCCAGCAGCTTCCCAACAAGTAACACCGGGGAGCTGTTTTTT; clone_size: -; d_call: -; j_call: TRBJ2-2; v_call: TRBV7-9
cdr3_aa: CAISGGRMYEQYF; cdr3_nt: TGTGCCATCAGTGGTGGGAGAATGTACGAGCAGTACTTC; clone_size: -; d_call: -; j_call: TRBJ2-7; v_call: TRBV10-3
cdr3_aa: CASSVGSGTGISYGYTF; cdr3_nt: TGTGCCAGCAGCGTAGGTTCCGGGACAGGGATATCCTATGGCTACACCTTC; clone_size: -; d_call: TRBD1; j_call: TRBJ1-2; v_call: TRBV9
cdr3_aa: CATSDLGQGEQPQHF; cdr3_nt: TGTGCCACCAGTGATCTGGGACAGGGGGAACAGCCCCAGCATTTT; clone_size: -; d_call: TRBD1; j_call: TRBJ1-5; v_call: TRBV24-1
cdr3_aa: CASSPLAGLRVAIQYF; cdr3_nt: TGTGCCAGCAGCCCACTAGCGGGTCTGAGGGTGGCCATTCAGTACTTC; clone_size: -; d_call: TRBD2; j_call: TRBJ2-4; v_call: TRBV4-2
cdr3_aa: CSVESEGRGSYEQYF; cdr3_nt: TGCAGCGTTGAAAGCGAAGGGAGGGGCTCCTACGAGCAGTACTTC; clone_size: -; d_call: TRBD2; j_call: TRBJ2-7; v_call: TRBV29-1
cdr3_aa: CASSVGGDVGNEKLFF; cdr3_nt: TGTGCCAGCAGCGTAGGTGGCGACGTCGGTAATGAAAAACTGTTTTTT; clone_size: -; d_call: -; j_call: TRBJ1-4; v_call: TRBV9
cdr3_aa: CASRDTGPGEQFF; cdr3_nt: TGTGCCAGCAGAGACACAGGGCCGGGTGAGCAGTTCTTC; clone_size: -; d_call: -; j_call: TRBJ2-1; v_call: TRBV2
cdr3_aa: CASSQVDRGAEAFF; cdr3_nt: TGTGCCAGCAGCCAAGTTGACAGGGGGGCTGAAGCTTTCTTT; clone_size: few; d_call: TRBD1; j_call: TRBJ1-1; v_call: TRBV3-1/TRBV3-2
cdr3_aa: CASSEHSRNTEAFF; cdr3_nt: TGTGCCAGCAGTGAACACAGCCGAAACACTGAAGCTTTCTTT; clone_size: -; d_call: -; j_call: TRBJ1-1; v_call: TRBV6-1
cdr3_aa: CSVEVSTANYGYTF; cdr3_nt: TGCAGCGTTGAAGTTTCGACGGCTAACTATGGCTACACCTTC; clone_size: -; d_call: -; j_call: TRBJ1-2; v_call: TRBV29-1